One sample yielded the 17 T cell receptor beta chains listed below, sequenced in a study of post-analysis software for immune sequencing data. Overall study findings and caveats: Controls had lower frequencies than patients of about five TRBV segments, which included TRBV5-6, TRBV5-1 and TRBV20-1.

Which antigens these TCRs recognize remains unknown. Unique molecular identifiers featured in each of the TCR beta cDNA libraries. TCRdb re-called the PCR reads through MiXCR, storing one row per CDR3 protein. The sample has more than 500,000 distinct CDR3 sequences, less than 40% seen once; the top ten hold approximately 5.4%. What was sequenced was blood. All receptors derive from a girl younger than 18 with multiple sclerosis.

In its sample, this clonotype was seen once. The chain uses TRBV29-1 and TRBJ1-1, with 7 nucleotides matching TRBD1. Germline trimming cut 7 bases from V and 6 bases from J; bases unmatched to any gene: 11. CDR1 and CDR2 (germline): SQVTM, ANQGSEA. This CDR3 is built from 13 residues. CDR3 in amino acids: CSGVTGTRSEAFF. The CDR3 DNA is TGCAGCGGGGTGACAGGGACGCGCTCTGAAGCTTTCTTT.

DNA for the CDR3: TGCGCCAGCAGCGCAACTAGCGGGGGTGGGAATGAGCAGTTCTTC. Amino acid sequence: CASSATSGGGNEQFF. This chain connects TRBV5-1 to TRBJ2-1; 11 bases are shared with TRBD2. Germline lookup yields CDR1 SGHRS and CDR2 YFSETQ. The V gene end was trimmed by 4 bases and the J gene end by 7 bases; junction bases not matched to a gene: 7. This CDR3 region has 15 residues.

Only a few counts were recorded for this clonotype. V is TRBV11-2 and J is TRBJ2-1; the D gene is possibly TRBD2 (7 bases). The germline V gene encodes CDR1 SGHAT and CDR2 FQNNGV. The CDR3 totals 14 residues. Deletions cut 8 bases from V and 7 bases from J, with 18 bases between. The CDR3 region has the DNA TGTGCCAGCCGCCAGACCCGGGGGGCGAATGAGCAGTTCTTC. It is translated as CASRQTRGANEQFF. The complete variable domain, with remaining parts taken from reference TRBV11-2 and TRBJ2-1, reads EAGVAQSPRYKIIEKRQSVAFWCNPISGHATLYWYQQILGQGPKLLIQFQNNGVVDDSQLPKDRFSAERLKGVDSTLKIQPAKLEDSAVYLCASRQTRGANEQFFGPGTRLTVL.

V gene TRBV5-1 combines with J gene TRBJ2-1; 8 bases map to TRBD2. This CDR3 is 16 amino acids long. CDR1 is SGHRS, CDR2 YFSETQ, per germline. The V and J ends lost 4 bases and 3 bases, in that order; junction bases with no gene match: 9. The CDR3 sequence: CASSQMERGSYNEQFF. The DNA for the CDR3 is TGCGCCAGCAGCCAAATGGAGCGGGGGAGCTACAATGAGCAGTTCTTC.

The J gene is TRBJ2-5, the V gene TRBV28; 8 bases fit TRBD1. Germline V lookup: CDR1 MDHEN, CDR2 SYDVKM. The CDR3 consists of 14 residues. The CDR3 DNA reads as TGTACCGCCAAAAGCAGGGGGCGAGACGAGACCCAGTACTTC. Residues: CTAKSRGRDETQYF.

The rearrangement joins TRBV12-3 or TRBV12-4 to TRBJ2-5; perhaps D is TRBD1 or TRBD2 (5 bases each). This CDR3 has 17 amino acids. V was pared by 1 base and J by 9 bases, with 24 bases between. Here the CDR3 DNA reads TGTGCCAGCAGTTTAGGATTCCGGGACCCCCTAGATCAGGCCCAGTACTTC. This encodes CASSLGFRDPLDQAQYF.

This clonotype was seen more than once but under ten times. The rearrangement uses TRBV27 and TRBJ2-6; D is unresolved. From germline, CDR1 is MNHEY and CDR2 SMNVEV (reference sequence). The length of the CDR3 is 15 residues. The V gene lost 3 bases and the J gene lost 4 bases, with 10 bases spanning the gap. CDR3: CASSFFSSGANVLTF. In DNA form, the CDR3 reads TGTGCCAGCAGTTTCTTTTCCTCCGGGGCCAACGTCCTGACTTTC.

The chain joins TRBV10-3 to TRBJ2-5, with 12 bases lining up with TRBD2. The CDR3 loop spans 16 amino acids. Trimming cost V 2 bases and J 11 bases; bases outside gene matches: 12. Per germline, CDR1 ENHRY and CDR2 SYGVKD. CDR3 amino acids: CAISEPLAGGSVEQYF. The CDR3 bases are TGTGCCATCAGTGAGCCCCTAGCGGGGGGGTCGGTTGAGCAGTACTTC.

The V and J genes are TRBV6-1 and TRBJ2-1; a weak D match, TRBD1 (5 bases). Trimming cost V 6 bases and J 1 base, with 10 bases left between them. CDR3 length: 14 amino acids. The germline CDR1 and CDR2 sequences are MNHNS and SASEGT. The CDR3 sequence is CASREPGSYNEQFF. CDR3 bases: TGTGCCAGCAGGGAGCCAGGGTCCTACAATGAGCAGTTCTTC.

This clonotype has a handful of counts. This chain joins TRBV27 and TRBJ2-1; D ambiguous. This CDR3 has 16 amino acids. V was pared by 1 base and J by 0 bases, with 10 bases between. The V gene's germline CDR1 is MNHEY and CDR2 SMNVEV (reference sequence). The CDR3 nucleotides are TGTGCCAGCAGTTTATGGAAGGGTAGCTCCTACAATGAGCAGTTCTTC. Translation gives CASSLWKGSSYNEQFF.

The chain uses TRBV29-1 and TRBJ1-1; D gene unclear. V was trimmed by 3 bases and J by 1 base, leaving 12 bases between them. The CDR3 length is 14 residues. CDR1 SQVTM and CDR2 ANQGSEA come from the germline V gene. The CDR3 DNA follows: TGCAGCGTTGAGTATCCGGGGAAGAACACTGAAGCTTTCTTT. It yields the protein CSVEYPGKNTEAFF.

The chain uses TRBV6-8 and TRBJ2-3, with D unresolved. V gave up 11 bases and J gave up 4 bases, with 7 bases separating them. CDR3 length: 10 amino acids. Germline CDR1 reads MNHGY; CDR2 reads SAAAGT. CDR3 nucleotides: TGTGCCCCTCGGTCAGATACGCAGTATTTT. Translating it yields CAPRSDTQYF.

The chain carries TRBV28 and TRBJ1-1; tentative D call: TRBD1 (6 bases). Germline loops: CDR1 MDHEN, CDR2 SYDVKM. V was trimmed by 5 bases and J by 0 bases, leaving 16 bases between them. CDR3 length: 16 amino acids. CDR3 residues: CASSLAGGEMNTEAFF. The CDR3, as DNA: TGTGCCAGCAGTCTCGCTGGGGGCGAAATGAACACTGAAGCTTTCTTT.

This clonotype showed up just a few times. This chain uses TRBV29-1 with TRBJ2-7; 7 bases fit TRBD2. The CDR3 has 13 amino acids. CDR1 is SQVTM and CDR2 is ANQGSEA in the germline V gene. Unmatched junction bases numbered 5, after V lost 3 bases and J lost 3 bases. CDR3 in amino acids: CSVEGRDFYEQYF. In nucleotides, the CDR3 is TGCAGCGTTGAGGGGAGGGATTTCTACGAGCAGTACTTC.

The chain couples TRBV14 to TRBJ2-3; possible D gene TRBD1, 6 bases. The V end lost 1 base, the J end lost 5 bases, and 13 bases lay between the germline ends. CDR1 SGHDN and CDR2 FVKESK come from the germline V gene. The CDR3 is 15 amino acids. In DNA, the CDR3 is TGTGCCAGCAGCCAAGGAGGGGCACAGGGAGATACGCAGTATTTT. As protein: CASSQGGAQGDTQYF.

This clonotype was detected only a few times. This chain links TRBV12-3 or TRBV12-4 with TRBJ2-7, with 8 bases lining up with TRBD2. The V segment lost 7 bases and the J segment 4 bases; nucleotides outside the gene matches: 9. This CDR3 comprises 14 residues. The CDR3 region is CASTQRGFYYEQYF. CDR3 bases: TGTGCCAGCACCCAGCGGGGGTTCTATTACGAGCAGTACTTC.

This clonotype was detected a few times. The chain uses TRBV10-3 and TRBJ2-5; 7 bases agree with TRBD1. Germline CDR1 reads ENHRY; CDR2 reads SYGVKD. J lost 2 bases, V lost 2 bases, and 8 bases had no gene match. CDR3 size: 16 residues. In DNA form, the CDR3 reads TGTGCCATCAGTGAGCCGGGACAGAGAACTCAAGAGACCCAGTACTTC. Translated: CAISEPGQRTQETQYF.